The sequence of this TCR beta chain was determined in a study of cytomegalovirus exposure and HLA in healthy donors. Study-wide background: Out of about 190 million T cells, an earlier analysis found over 100 million unique TCR beta sequences in total.

Study findings and constraints: Later on, a genetic analysis was performed. It linked a missense variant in DCLRE1C with V- and J-gene trimming of TCR beta. Immune exposure was documented only through CMV serostatus.

Trimming at V came to 2 bases and at J to 4 bases, leaving 6 bases not matched to a gene. Germline V CDR1 and CDR2: MGHDK, SYGVNS. This CDR3 region has 15 residues. 60 Vbeta and 13 Jbeta primers were used in PCR. The protocol was immunoSEQ multiplex PCR, while the TCRdb copy is restricted to in-frame clones and leaves out a portion. The repertoire holds roughly 120,000 clones, with over 65% as singletons. Comment on this clone: The target antigen is unknown.

The specimen was PBMCs. This TCR was sampled from a woman in her late teens or twenties in good health and CMV-seronegative. V is TRBV25-1 and J is TRBJ2-5; 8 bases agree with TRBD1. The CDR3 spells CASSETGGAGETQYF. CDR3 coding DNA: TGTGCCAGCAGTGAAACAGGGGGTGCGGGAGAGACCCAGTACTTC.